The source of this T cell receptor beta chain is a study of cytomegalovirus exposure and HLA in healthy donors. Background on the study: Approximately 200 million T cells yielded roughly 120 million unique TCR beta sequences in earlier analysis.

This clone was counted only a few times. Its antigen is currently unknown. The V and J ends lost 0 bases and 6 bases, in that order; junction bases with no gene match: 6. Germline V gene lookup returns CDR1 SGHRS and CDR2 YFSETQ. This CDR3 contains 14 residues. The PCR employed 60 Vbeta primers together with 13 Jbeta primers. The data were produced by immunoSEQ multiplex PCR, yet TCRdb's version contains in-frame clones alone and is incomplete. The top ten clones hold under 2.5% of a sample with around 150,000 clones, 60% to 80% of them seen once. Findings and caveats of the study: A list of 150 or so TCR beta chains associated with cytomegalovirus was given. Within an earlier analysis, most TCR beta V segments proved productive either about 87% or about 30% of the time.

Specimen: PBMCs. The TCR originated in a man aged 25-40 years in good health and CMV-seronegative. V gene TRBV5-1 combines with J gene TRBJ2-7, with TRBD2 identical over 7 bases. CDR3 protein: CASSLGDYPGEQYF. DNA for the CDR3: TGCGCCAGCAGCTTGGGGGACTACCCCGGCGAGCAGTACTTC.